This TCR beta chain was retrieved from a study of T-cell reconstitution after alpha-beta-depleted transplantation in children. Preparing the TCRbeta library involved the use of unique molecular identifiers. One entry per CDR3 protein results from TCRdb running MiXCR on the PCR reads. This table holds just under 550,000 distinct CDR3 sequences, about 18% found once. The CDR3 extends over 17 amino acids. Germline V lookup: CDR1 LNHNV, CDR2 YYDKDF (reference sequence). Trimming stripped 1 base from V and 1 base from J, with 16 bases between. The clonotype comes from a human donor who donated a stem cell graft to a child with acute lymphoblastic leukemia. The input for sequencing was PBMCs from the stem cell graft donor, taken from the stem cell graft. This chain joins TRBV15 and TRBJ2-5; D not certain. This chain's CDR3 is CATSRVGHDLIQETQYF. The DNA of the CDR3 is TGTGCCACCAGCAGAGTGGGTCACGATCTGATCCAAGAGACCCAGTACTTC.